The entry below describes one T cell receptor (beta chain). This clonotype was counted at least ten times. Its specific antigen is unknown. Base-call qualities are not available, and no considerably larger clone is one nucleotide away. Moderately to severely active disease, a Clinical Activity Score of at least 3, a NOSPECS grade of at least 4, and a duration under 3 months were present in ophthalmopathy patients. Exclusion was applied to patients with uncontrolled infections, other autoimmune diseases, pregnancy or lactation. Diagnoses relied on clinical symptoms, serum thyroxine and TRAb, thyroid ultrasound and orbital computed tomography. PBMCs were isolated from about 9.1 ml of fresh peripheral blood by Ficoll-Paque density gradient centrifugation. Trizol reagent was used to extract total RNA, and RNA quality was then checked on an Agilent 2100 Bioanalyzer. TCR beta CDR3 regions were amplified from RNA transcripts. For the first round of RT-PCR on the TCR CDR3, the HTBI primer set was used together with the Qiagen OneStep RT-PCR kit. A second multiplex PCR round built the libraries, followed by size selection and purification. Sequencing of the libraries was done on an Illumina HiSeq2000 using paired-end 100 bp reads. The authors processed their data as follows. SOAPnuke was used to process the raw data, removing reads that contained adapters or uncalled bases, had a mean Phred below 15, or lacked an exact match to the constant primer or identifier. High-quality paired reads were merged with COPE v1.2.5, and unique nucleotide sequences were defined as clonotypes. MiTCR v1.1 was used to align the clonotypes against IMGT TRBV, TRBD and TRBJ reference segments. Only V-J combinations with frequency above 0.0001, covering 99% to 99.2% of repertoires, were analysed. A TCS score was defined as the ratio of F50 (clonal expansion) to E x V (chaos), with BLOSUM62-based TCRdist applied between CDR3 peptides within each V-J. Welch's t-statistics and random forest reduced roughly 540 V-J features to under 15, which were used in a naive Bayes classifier (R e1071). TCRdb reprocessed the public reads (quality trimming at Q25 with fastp, clone calling with MiXCR) and kept in-frame beta chains. For every CDR3 protein sequence, its rows merge into one entry that carries the most common genes and DNA. TCRdb, not the original authors, processed these V and J calls. Counted in this sample were roughly 650,000 distinct CDR3 sequences; 16% of them appeared once. The ten largest account for around 3.3% of the sample.

V is clipped by 8 bases and J by 7 bases, and the sequence between their germline boundaries is 12 bases long. The CDR3 starts with the cysteine, ends with the phenylalanine, and has 13 residues. Only CDR3 DNA is held: 39 bases, read in frame from base 1. CDR1 and CDR2 are read off the germline V gene as MDHEN and SYDVKM. The data were taken from a study of T cells in Graves' hyperthyroidism and ophthalmopathy (dated by TCRdb to between 2018 and 2020). The study in broad terms: Peripheral blood samples were taken at the time of initial diagnosis, prior to any treatment. Prospective prediction of ophthalmopathy was tested in an independent validation cohort of 18 to 20 hyperthyroidism patients and 15 to 17 patients who later progressed to ophthalmopathy. The 100 discovery patients were randomly split 7:3 into training and test sets. The paper reports TCR Vbeta CDR3 sequencing of 140 or so peripheral blood samples: 43 ophthalmopathy, some 80 hyperthyroidism and around 17 progressor patients. TCR V-J signatures able to tell the groups apart were searched for in a discovery cohort of more than 90 patients, of whom around 43 had Graves' ophthalmopathy and around 57 had stable Graves' hyperthyroidism. Once sampling was done, hyperthyroidism patients were given methimazole at a starting dose of 30 mg daily, whereas ophthalmopathy patients were given high-dose intravenous methylprednisolone. In roughly six Graves' hyperthyroidism patients, the study also compared T-cell repertoires from thyroid tissue with T-cell repertoires from blood. Overall results and qualifications from the work: During validation, the model predicted progression to ophthalmopathy a median of about 6.3 months ahead of onset, with around 70% sensitivity and more than 72% specificity. A 13 V-J signature model separated ophthalmopathy from stable hyperthyroidism, with roughly 88% sensitivity and about 81% specificity in cross-validation and 80%/75% in testing. Sample size was not statistically predetermined, and investigators were not blinded to group allocation. Blood samples also contained most of the expanded thyroid clonotypes (frequency above 0.001), which suggests that blood repertoires may reflect thyroid immune responses.

Recombination linked TRBV28 to TRBJ1-6; the D gene is not confidently resolved. The sequenced sample consisted of blood. This sequence originates from a middle-aged woman with Graves' ophthalmopathy. The DNA sequence is given as TGTGCCAGCCTCCGGGAGTTCAATTCACCCCTCCACTTT. It translates to CASLREFNSPLHF. With the portions outside the CDR3 filled from the reference TRBV28 and TRBJ1-6 genes, the complete variable region becomes DVKVTQSSRYLVKRTGEKVFLECVQDMDHENMFWYRQDPGLGLRLIYFSYDVKMKEKGDIPEGYSVSREKKERFSLILESASTNQTSMYLCASLREFNSPLHFGNGTRLTVT.